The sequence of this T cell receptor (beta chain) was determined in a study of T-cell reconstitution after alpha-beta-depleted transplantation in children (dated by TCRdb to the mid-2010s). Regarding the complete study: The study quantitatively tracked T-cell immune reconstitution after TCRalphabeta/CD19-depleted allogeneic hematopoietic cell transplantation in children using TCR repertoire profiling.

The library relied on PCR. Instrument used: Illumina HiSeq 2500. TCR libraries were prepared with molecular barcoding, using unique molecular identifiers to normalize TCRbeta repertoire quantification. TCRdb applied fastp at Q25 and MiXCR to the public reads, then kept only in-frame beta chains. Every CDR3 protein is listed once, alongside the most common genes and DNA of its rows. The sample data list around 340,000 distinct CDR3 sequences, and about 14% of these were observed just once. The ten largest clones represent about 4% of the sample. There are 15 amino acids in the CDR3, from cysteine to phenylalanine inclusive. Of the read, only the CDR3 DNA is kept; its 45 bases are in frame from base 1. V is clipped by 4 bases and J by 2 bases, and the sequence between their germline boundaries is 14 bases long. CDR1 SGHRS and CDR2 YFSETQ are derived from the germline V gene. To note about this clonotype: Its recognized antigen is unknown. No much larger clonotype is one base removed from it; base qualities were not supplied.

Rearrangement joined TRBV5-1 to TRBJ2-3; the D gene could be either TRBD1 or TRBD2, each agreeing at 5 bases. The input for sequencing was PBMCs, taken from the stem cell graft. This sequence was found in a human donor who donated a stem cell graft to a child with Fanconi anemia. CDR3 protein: CASSGSGRHTDTQYF. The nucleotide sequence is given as TGCGCCAGCAGCGGTTCGGGGCGCCACACAGATACGCAGTATTTT.